The rows below give T cell receptor beta chains drawn from one sample of a study of T cells in Graves' hyperthyroidism and ophthalmopathy. A single record per CDR3 protein comes from TCRdb applying MiXCR to the multiplex PCR reads. Counted here are hundreds of thousands of distinct CDR3 sequences, roughly 15% occurring once; the ten biggest clones make up 9.5% to 15%. The sample consisted of blood. The receptor set was obtained from a woman between 45 and 60 years old with Graves' ophthalmopathy. Both conserved end residues are part of each CDR3. Each record gives: clone size, J gene, D gene, V gene, CDR3 protein, CDR3 DNA. D genes are given only for firm matches. The size field is filled for only some rows; it gives once, few, many or a size class.

clone_size: many
j_call: TRBJ2-1
d_call: -
v_call: TRBV5-1
cdr3_aa: CASSSDGSSYNEQFF
cdr3_nt: TGCGCCAGCAGCTCGGACGGAAGCTCCTACAATGAGCAGTTCTTC

clone_size: few
j_call: TRBJ2-1
d_call: TRBD2
v_call: TRBV19
cdr3_aa: CASSILAGGVLEQFF
cdr3_nt: TGTGCCAGTAGCATACTAGCGGGAGGAGTCCTTGAGCAGTTCTTC

clone_size: few
j_call: TRBJ2-7
d_call: TRBD2
v_call: TRBV6-1
cdr3_aa: CASSEISSGAYEQYF
cdr3_nt: TGTGCCAGCAGTGAAATCTCTAGCGGGGCCTACGAGCAGTACTTC

clone_size: many
j_call: TRBJ2-7
d_call: -
v_call: TRBV6-1
cdr3_aa: CASRSYGGHEQYF
cdr3_nt: TGTGCCAGCAGGTCGTACGGGGGCCACGAGCAGTACTTC

clone_size: many
j_call: TRBJ1-1
d_call: -
v_call: TRBV20-1
cdr3_aa: CSATRALNTEAFF
cdr3_nt: TGCAGTGCTACCCGTGCCCTTAACACTGAAGCTTTCTTT

clone_size: few
j_call: TRBJ1-5
d_call: -
v_call: TRBV5-1
cdr3_aa: CASSGSPSNQPQHF
cdr3_nt: TGCGCCAGCTCGGGAAGCCCGAGCAATCAGCCCCAGCATTTT

clone_size: many
j_call: TRBJ2-3
d_call: TRBD2
v_call: TRBV6-1
cdr3_aa: CASSEARTSGSEDTQYF
cdr3_nt: TGTGCCAGCAGTGAAGCTCGGACTAGCGGGAGTGAAGATACGCAGTATTTT

clone_size: -
j_call: TRBJ2-4
d_call: -
v_call: TRBV19
cdr3_aa: CASSTRRDKNIQYF
cdr3_nt: TGTGCCAGTAGTACCCGCCGTGACAAAAACATTCAGTACTTC

clone_size: -
j_call: TRBJ2-1
d_call: -
v_call: TRBV7-2
cdr3_aa: CASSLGGVQIYNEQFF
cdr3_nt: TGTGCCAGCAGCTTAGGCGGGGTTCAGATCTACAATGAGCAGTTCTTC

clone_size: -
j_call: TRBJ1-2
d_call: -
v_call: TRBV25-1
cdr3_aa: CASSELTENYGYTF
cdr3_nt: TGTGCCAGCAGTGAATTAACAGAAAACTATGGCTACACCTTC

clone_size: many
j_call: TRBJ2-7
d_call: TRBD1
v_call: TRBV20-1
cdr3_aa: CSAAAGTGFEQYF
cdr3_nt: TGCAGTGCCGCCGCCGGGACAGGGTTCGAGCAGTACTTC

clone_size: many
j_call: TRBJ1-2
d_call: TRBD1
v_call: TRBV18
cdr3_aa: CASSLTQGTYGYTF
cdr3_nt: TGTGCCAGCTCACTAACACAGGGGACCTATGGCTACACCTTC

clone_size: many
j_call: TRBJ1-1
d_call: TRBD1
v_call: TRBV3-1
cdr3_aa: CASSQGEGGPIIRAFF
cdr3_nt: TGTGCCAGCAGCCAGGGGGAAGGGGGCCCAATAATCAGAGCTTTCTTT

clone_size: -
j_call: TRBJ2-1
d_call: TRBD2
v_call: TRBV11-2
cdr3_aa: CASSPRGLAVNEQFF
cdr3_nt: TGTGCCAGCAGCCCGCGGGGACTAGCGGTAAATGAGCAGTTCTTC

clone_size: many
j_call: TRBJ2-7
d_call: -
v_call: TRBV7-2
cdr3_aa: CASRGGGLTYEQYF
cdr3_nt: TGTGCCAGCAGGGGGGGGGGGCTTACCTACGAGCAGTACTTC

clone_size: many
j_call: TRBJ1-4
d_call: TRBD1
v_call: TRBV7-9
cdr3_aa: CASSSQGAGEKLFF
cdr3_nt: TGTGCCAGCAGCTCGCAGGGGGCTGGGGAAAAACTGTTTTTT

clone_size: once
j_call: TRBJ2-2
d_call: TRBD2
v_call: TRBV9
cdr3_aa: CASSGPQGLAERNTGELFF
cdr3_nt: TGTGCCAGCAGCGGCCCTCAGGGTCTAGCGGAGAGGAACACCGGGGAGCTGTTTTTT

clone_size: many
j_call: TRBJ1-2
d_call: -
v_call: TRBV3-1
cdr3_aa: CASSQDVGRVYTF
cdr3_nt: TGTGCCAGCAGCCAAGATGTTGGCAGGGTCTACACCTTC

clone_size: -
j_call: TRBJ2-4
d_call: -
v_call: TRBV6-2/TRBV6-3
cdr3_aa: CASNTNEGPEGNIQYF
cdr3_nt: TGTGCCAGCAACACCAACGAGGGACCCGAGGGGAACATTCAGTACTTC

clone_size: many
j_call: TRBJ2-3
d_call: TRBD2
v_call: TRBV9
cdr3_aa: CASSVGSGSGTDTQYF
cdr3_nt: TGTGCCAGCAGCGTAGGGAGCGGGAGTGGAACAGATACGCAGTATTTT

clone_size: many
j_call: TRBJ1-2
d_call: -
v_call: TRBV6-1
cdr3_aa: CASSSDRPTNYGYTF
cdr3_nt: TGTGCCAGCAGTTCCGACAGGCCTACTAACTATGGCTACACCTTC

clone_size: -
j_call: TRBJ2-2
d_call: -
v_call: TRBV4-3
cdr3_aa: CASSQVHGQGIGELFF
cdr3_nt: TGCGCCAGCAGCCAAGTGCACGGCCAGGGGATCGGGGAGCTGTTTTTT

clone_size: many
j_call: TRBJ2-7
d_call: TRBD1
v_call: TRBV7-2
cdr3_aa: CASSLAWDRSYEQYF
cdr3_nt: TGTGCCAGCAGCTTAGCATGGGACAGGTCCTACGAGCAGTACTTC

clone_size: many
j_call: TRBJ2-1
d_call: -
v_call: TRBV7-6
cdr3_aa: CASSLEGAGVNINEQFF
cdr3_nt: TGTGCCAGCAGCTTAGAGGGGGCGGGAGTTAACATCAATGAGCAGTTCTTC

clone_size: few
j_call: TRBJ1-5
d_call: -
v_call: TRBV5-6
cdr3_aa: CATTRWTGNQPQHF
cdr3_nt: TGTGCCACCACCCGCTGGACAGGCAATCAGCCCCAGCATTTT

clone_size: -
j_call: TRBJ2-1
d_call: TRBD2
v_call: TRBV12-3/TRBV12-4
cdr3_aa: CASRMGGSSGPDEQFF
cdr3_nt: TGTGCCAGCAGAATGGGGGGATCTAGCGGGCCGGATGAGCAGTTCTTC

clone_size: many
j_call: TRBJ2-1
d_call: -
v_call: TRBV7-9
cdr3_aa: CASSSNHRDTHEQFF
cdr3_nt: TGTGCCAGCAGCTCAAACCACCGGGACACCCATGAGCAGTTCTTC

clone_size: many
j_call: TRBJ2-7
d_call: TRBD1
v_call: TRBV18
cdr3_aa: CASSPSTGGEQYF
cdr3_nt: TGTGCCAGCTCACCAAGCACAGGGGGCGAGCAGTACTTC

clone_size: many
j_call: TRBJ2-1
d_call: TRBD2
v_call: TRBV7-9
cdr3_aa: CASSLTSGRDEQFF
cdr3_nt: TGTGCCAGCAGCTTAACGTCAGGGAGGGATGAGCAGTTCTTC

clone_size: many
j_call: TRBJ2-4
d_call: -
v_call: TRBV7-2
cdr3_aa: CASSLAQGWGENIQYF
cdr3_nt: TGTGCCAGCAGCTTAGCGCAGGGTTGGGGGGAAAACATTCAGTACTTC

clone_size: many
j_call: TRBJ2-7
d_call: TRBD1
v_call: TRBV6-1
cdr3_aa: CVTQASTGPVGEQYF
cdr3_nt: TGTGTCACGCAAGCCTCGACAGGGCCGGTGGGCGAGCAGTACTTC

clone_size: few
j_call: TRBJ1-5
d_call: -
v_call: TRBV14
cdr3_aa: CASSQELEDSRNQPQHF
cdr3_nt: TGTGCCAGCAGCCAAGAGTTGGAGGACAGTAGAAATCAGCCCCAGCATTTT

clone_size: -
j_call: TRBJ2-7
d_call: TRBD2
v_call: TRBV14
cdr3_aa: CASSPQELWDYTPYEQYF
cdr3_nt: TGTGCCAGCAGCCCCCAAGAGCTCTGGGACTACACCCCCTACGAGCAGTACTTC

clone_size: many
j_call: TRBJ2-6
d_call: TRBD1
v_call: TRBV28
cdr3_aa: CASSFGQGVRSGANVLTF
cdr3_nt: TGTGCCAGCAGTTTCGGGCAGGGGGTACGCTCTGGGGCCAACGTCCTGACTTTC

clone_size: many
j_call: TRBJ1-2
d_call: -
v_call: TRBV7-9
cdr3_aa: CASSFNSQYGYTF
cdr3_nt: TGTGCCAGCAGCTTCAACAGCCAATATGGCTACACCTTC

clone_size: many
j_call: TRBJ1-1
d_call: -
v_call: TRBV29-1
cdr3_aa: CSVEMGAVTEAFF
cdr3_nt: TGCAGCGTTGAAATGGGGGCGGTCACTGAAGCTTTCTTT

clone_size: few
j_call: TRBJ2-5
d_call: TRBD1
v_call: TRBV27
cdr3_aa: CASSAQGAGRETQYF
cdr3_nt: TGTGCCAGCAGTGCGCAGGGGGCTGGGAGGGAGACCCAGTACTTC

clone_size: -
j_call: TRBJ1-1
d_call: -
v_call: TRBV5-1
cdr3_aa: CASSWGGGTNTEAFF
cdr3_nt: TGCGCCAGCAGCTGGGGGGGAGGAACGAACACTGAAGCTTTCTTT

clone_size: many
j_call: TRBJ2-1
d_call: TRBD1
v_call: TRBV5-1
cdr3_aa: CASSPGQGAPNEQFF
cdr3_nt: TGCGCCAGCAGCCCGGGACAGGGGGCGCCCAATGAGCAGTTCTTC

clone_size: many
j_call: TRBJ1-5
d_call: TRBD1
v_call: TRBV6-2/TRBV6-3
cdr3_aa: CASSFTPGTGGFQPQHF
cdr3_nt: TGTGCCAGCAGTTTCACTCCCGGGACAGGAGGATTTCAGCCCCAGCATTTT

clone_size: -
j_call: TRBJ2-5
d_call: TRBD2
v_call: TRBV4-1
cdr3_aa: CASSQVVAGASFDETQYF
cdr3_nt: TGCGCCAGCAGCCAAGTTGTAGCGGGAGCTAGTTTTGACGAGACCCAGTACTTC

clone_size: many
j_call: TRBJ2-1
d_call: TRBD2
v_call: TRBV20-1
cdr3_aa: CSARAWGGYNEQFF
cdr3_nt: TGCAGTGCTAGAGCTTGGGGGGGCTACAATGAGCAGTTCTTC

clone_size: -
j_call: TRBJ2-5
d_call: -
v_call: TRBV3-1
cdr3_aa: CASTTRSQETQYF
cdr3_nt: TGTGCCAGCACCACAAGGAGTCAAGAGACCCAGTACTTC

clone_size: many
j_call: TRBJ2-5
d_call: -
v_call: TRBV29-1
cdr3_aa: CSVEYRTQETQYF
cdr3_nt: TGCAGCGTTGAATATAGGACACAAGAGACCCAGTACTTC

clone_size: -
j_call: TRBJ2-1
d_call: -
v_call: TRBV20-1
cdr3_aa: CSARDGEVEQFF
cdr3_nt: TGCAGTGCTAGGGACGGGGAGGTAGAGCAGTTCTTC

clone_size: -
j_call: TRBJ2-2
d_call: -
v_call: TRBV29-1
cdr3_aa: CSVRGSDTGELLF
cdr3_nt: TGCAGCGTTAGGGGCTCGGACACCGGGGAGCTGCTTTTT

clone_size: -
j_call: TRBJ2-3
d_call: -
v_call: TRBV20-1
cdr3_aa: CSASSPVGTDTQYF
cdr3_nt: TGCAGTGCCAGCTCACCAGTGGGGACAGATACGCAGTATTTT

clone_size: -
j_call: TRBJ2-1
d_call: TRBD2
v_call: TRBV28
cdr3_aa: CASSLPGAGGRSEQFF
cdr3_nt: TGTGCCAGCAGTTTACCTGGGGCGGGAGGGCGGTCTGAGCAGTTCTTC

clone_size: many
j_call: TRBJ1-1
d_call: TRBD1
v_call: TRBV9
cdr3_aa: CASSDSMGQLNTEAFF
cdr3_nt: TGTGCCAGCAGCGACTCAATGGGACAGCTGAACACTGAAGCTTTCTTT

clone_size: -
j_call: TRBJ2-7
d_call: TRBD2
v_call: TRBV14
cdr3_aa: CASSQIGGQQPPTSGRTYEQYF
cdr3_nt: TGTGCCAGCAGCCAAATAGGTGGACAACAACCTCCTACTAGCGGGAGAACCTACGAGCAGTACTTC

clone_size: many
j_call: TRBJ2-1
d_call: TRBD2
v_call: TRBV7-6
cdr3_aa: CASSLILAGDEQFF
cdr3_nt: TGTGCCAGCAGCTTAATACTAGCGGGAGACGAGCAGTTCTTC

clone_size: once
j_call: TRBJ2-2
d_call: -
v_call: TRBV12-3/TRBV12-4
cdr3_aa: CASSLGGRTFNTGELFF
cdr3_nt: TGTGCCAGCAGTTTAGGGGGTCGGACGTTTAACACCGGGGAGCTGTTTTTT